This T cell receptor beta chain was identified during a study of OX40 agonist ivuxolimab in advanced cancers. Study-level information: Dose-escalation cases comprised hepatocellular carcinoma, melanoma, renal cell or head and neck cancer.

Profiled with immunoSEQ multiplex PCR; TCRdb holds only in-frame clones, not every one. This sample carries around 64,000 clones, roughly nine tenths of them seen once, and the ten largest clones take more than 12%. Comment on this clone: Its antigen is currently unknown.

The CDR3 extends over 16 amino acids. Germline V gene data show CDR1 as MNHNS and CDR2 as SASEGT. V was trimmed by 2 bases and J by 5 bases, leaving 18 bases between them. Findings and limits, study-wide: Those patients achieving a partial response at 0.1-3.0 mg/kg showed among the lowest clonal expansion. With doses of 0.1 to 3.0 mg/kg, CD4+ and CD8+ blood T cells had undergone clonal expansion by week 6. The authors also found low normalized T-cell clonal expansion in some nonresponders.

This clonotype was sampled from an adult with an advanced solid tumor such as melanoma, head and neck, liver or kidney cancer. Sample: CD4+ or CD8+ T cells sorted from blood, taken in a trial of the OX40 agonist ivuxolimab. V is TRBV6-1 and J is TRBJ2-5, with D tentatively TRBD1 or TRBD2 (7 bases each). CDR3 DNA: TGTGCCAGCAGTGAATGGGAGGGGGCCACGTGGGAGACCCAGTACTTC. This codes for CASSEWEGATWETQYF.